These T cell receptor beta chains were read from a single sample in a study of blood T cell repertoires in COVID-19. The protocol was immunoSEQ multiplex PCR, while the TCRdb copy is restricted to in-frame clones and leaves out a portion. This table holds a few hundred thousand clones, roughly 88% found once. Sequenced input: PBMCs or T cells enriched from blood (not recorded which). These receptors all come from a man aged 25-45 years who had recovered from COVID-19. The CDR3 runs from the conserved cysteine through the conserved F or W. A D gene is named only where the DNA matches it firmly. Clone size is given for some rows only: seen once, a few or many times, or a class if the clone is expanded.

size	V	J	D	CDR3	DNA
once	TRBV7-9	TRBJ1-2	TRBD1	CASSDPGQGFHGYTF	TGTGCCAGCAGCGATCCGGGACAGGGTTTTCATGGCTACACCTTC
.	TRBV6-5	TRBJ1-5	.	CASSTTGSNQPQHF	TGTGCCAGCAGTACTACAGGGAGCAATCAGCCCCAGCATTTT
.	TRBV6-5	TRBJ1-5	.	CASSTEAQHF	TGTGCCAGCAGTACCGAGGCCCAGCATTTT
.	TRBV7-9	TRBJ1-6	.	CASSLSGNNSPLHF	TGTGCCAGCAGCTTATCGGGTAATAATTCACCCCTCCACTTT
.	TRBV7-9	TRBJ1-3	.	CASSSPGGGNTIYF	TGTGCCAGCAGCTCCCCGGGGGGTGGAAACACCATATATTTT
.	TRBV15	TRBJ2-5	.	CATSRVWRDQETQYF	TGTGCCACCAGCAGAGTCTGGAGGGACCAAGAGACCCAGTACTTC
.	TRBV2	TRBJ1-1	TRBD1	CASSVGQGRRGTEAFF	TGTGCCAGCAGTGTAGGACAGGGGAGAAGGGGCACTGAAGCTTTCTTT
.	TRBV24-1	TRBJ2-2	TRBD2	CATSDPSGGNTGELFF	TGTGCCACCAGTGATCCTAGCGGGGGGAACACCGGGGAGCTGTTTTTT
.	TRBV29-1	TRBJ2-7	.	CSVAGETYEQYF	TGCAGCGTTGCGGGGGAGACCTACGAGCAGTACTTC
.	TRBV5-1	TRBJ2-3	TRBD2	CASRSGGQSTDTQYF	TGCGCCAGCCGAAGCGGGGGACAAAGCACAGATACGCAGTATTTT
.	TRBV18	TRBJ1-1	.	CATPAEGDTEAFF	TGTGCCACCCCGGCCGAAGGGGACACTGAAGCTTTCTTT
few	TRBV18	TRBJ1-5	.	CASSLTTSNQPQHF	TGTGCCAGCTCACTAACAACGAGCAATCAGCCCCAGCATTTT
.	TRBV3-1/TRBV3-2	TRBJ2-5	TRBD1	CASSQDSGGQETQYF	TGTGCCAGCAGCCAAGATTCAGGGGGCCAAGAGACCCAGTACTTC
.	TRBV7-3	TRBJ2-5	.	CASSRGREETQYF	TGTGCCAGCAGCAGGGGCAGGGAAGAGACCCAGTACTTC
.	TRBV12-3/TRBV12-4	TRBJ1-2	TRBD1	CASSWTGLEGYTF	TGTGCCAGCAGCTGGACAGGGTTAGAGGGCTACACCTTC
.	TRBV27	TRBJ1-1	TRBD1	CASRYRQGNTEAFF	TGTGCCAGCAGATATAGACAGGGGAACACTGAAGCTTTCTTT
.	TRBV18	TRBJ1-1	TRBD1	CASSFRQGGFGNTEAFF	TGTGCCAGCTCATTCAGACAGGGGGGTTTCGGGAACACTGAAGCTTTCTTT
.	TRBV4-2	TRBJ2-1	TRBD1	CASSQETTGTGDNEQFF	TGTGCCAGCAGCCAAGAAACAACCGGGACAGGTGACAATGAGCAGTTCTTC
once	TRBV29-1	TRBJ2-2	TRBD2	CSVPGGPHTGELFF	TGCAGCGTACCGGGGGGGCCGCACACCGGGGAGCTGTTTTTT
.	TRBV14	TRBJ2-7	TRBD2	CASSPGPGRAGGGYEQYF	TGTGCCAGCAGCCCCGGGCCCGGGCGGGCCGGGGGGGGCTACGAGCAGTACTTC
.	TRBV5-1	TRBJ1-1	TRBD1	CASSWGQGLNTEAFF	TGCGCCAGCAGCTGGGGACAGGGGTTGAACACTGAAGCTTTCTTT
.	TRBV7-6	TRBJ1-2	TRBD1	CASSSRDRGNYGYTF	TGTGCCAGCAGCTCCCGGGACAGGGGAAACTATGGCTACACCTTC
.	TRBV11-2	TRBJ2-7	.	CASSLGGVKQYF	TGTGCCAGCAGCTTAGGGGGGGTAAAGCAGTACTTC
.	TRBV7-2	TRBJ1-2	.	CASSLGQGEYGYTF	TGTGCCAGCAGCTTAGGTCAGGGCGAGTATGGCTACACCTTC
.	TRBV7-9	TRBJ1-3	.	CASSPSSTFSGNTIYF	TGTGCCAGCAGCCCCTCGAGTACCTTCTCTGGAAACACCATATATTTT
.	TRBV5-4	TRBJ1-1	TRBD1	CASSWDRNTEAFF	TGTGCCAGCAGCTGGGACAGGAACACTGAAGCTTTCTTT
.	TRBV5-1	TRBJ2-5	TRBD2	CASSPLAGAQETQYF	TGCGCCAGCAGCCCCTTAGCGGGGGCACAAGAGACCCAGTACTTC
once	TRBV19	TRBJ2-1	TRBD1	CASSIQTGVSEQFF	TGTGCCAGTAGTATACAAACAGGGGTAAGTGAGCAGTTCTTC
once	TRBV11-2	TRBJ2-7	TRBD2	CASSSGTSSYEQYF	TGTGCCAGCAGCTCCGGGACTAGTTCGTACGAGCAGTACTTC
.	TRBV6-5	TRBJ2-7	.	CASRPRRDYEQYF	TGTGCCAGCAGACCCAGACGGGACTACGAGCAGTACTTC
.	TRBV12-3/TRBV12-4	TRBJ1-2	.	CASSGADYGYTF	TGTGCCAGCAGTGGAGCGGACTATGGCTACACCTTC
.	TRBV7-6	TRBJ1-2	TRBD1	CASSPAGQDHYGYTF	TGTGCCAGCAGCCCAGCGGGACAGGATCACTATGGCTACACCTTC
.	TRBV2	TRBJ1-5	.	CASSETGSNQPQHF	TGTGCCAGCAGTGAAACGGGGAGCAATCAGCCCCAGCATTTT
.	TRBV10-2	TRBJ1-2	.	CASSVRGYDYGYTF	TGCGCCAGCAGTGTTAGGGGTTACGACTATGGCTACACCTTC
.	TRBV5-1	TRBJ2-3	.	CASSLRDSTDTQYF	TGCGCCAGCAGCTTGCGGGATAGCACAGATACGCAGTATTTT
.	TRBV27	TRBJ2-1	TRBD2	CASSLKGGGAYNEQFF	TGTGCCAGCAGTTTAAAGGGCGGGGGGGCCTATAATGAGCAGTTCTTC
.	TRBV6-6	TRBJ2-2	TRBD2	CASSYNTAGGAGELFF	TGTGCCAGCAGTTACAATACGGCGGGAGGCGCCGGGGAGCTGTTTTTT
.	TRBV23-1	TRBJ1-2	.	CASSPPTSYTF	TGCGCCAGCAGTCCACCGACAAGCTACACCTTC
.	TRBV7-9	TRBJ1-5	.	CASSPSGSNQPQHF	TGTGCCAGCAGCCCCTCCGGTAGCAATCAGCCCCAGCATTTT
.	TRBV2	TRBJ2-1	.	CASSERTVEQFF	TGTGCCAGCAGTGAGAGGACAGTCGAGCAGTTCTTC
.	TRBV11-2	TRBJ1-1	.	CASSLEGMNTEAFF	TGTGCCAGCAGCTTGGAGGGGATGAACACTGAAGCTTTCTTT
few	TRBV10-3	TRBJ1-1	.	CAIKGPGENTEAFF	TGTGCCATCAAGGGCCCGGGGGAGAACACTGAAGCTTTCTTT